This is a list of T cell receptor beta chains from one sample in a study of cytomegalovirus exposure and HLA in healthy donors. The table came from immunoSEQ multiplex PCR; TCRdb's copy has only in-frame clones and leaves some out. The sample consists of approximately 150,000 clones, about three quarters of them appearing once. Sequencing was performed on PBMCs. These TCRs come from a female donor in good health and CMV-seronegative. CDR3s include the opening cysteine and the closing phenylalanine or tryptophan. D genes are given only for firm matches. Not every row has a clone size; where given, it reads once, few, many or a size class.

>.|.|TRBV20-1|TRBJ2-7
TGCAGTGCTTCTAATCCGAACGAGCAGTACTTC
CSASNPNEQYF
>.|.|TRBV7-2|TRBJ1-2
TGTGCCAGCAGCTTCCAGGGGAGGGGTGGCTACACCTTC
CASSFQGRGGYTF
>.|.|TRBV9|TRBJ2-1
TGTGCCAGCAGCCCGGAGGCAAGCTCCTACAATGAGCAGTTCTTC
CASSPEASSYNEQFF
>TRBD1|.|TRBV7-2|TRBJ2-7
TGTGCCAGCAGCTCACAGAGAGGGACAGGGGCGATTCTTGGATACGAGCAGTACTTC
CASSSQRGTGAILGYEQYF
>.|.|TRBV11-1|TRBJ1-6
TGTGCCAGCAGCTCGGGGTCCTCCTATAATTCACCCCTCCACTTT
CASSSGSSYNSPLHF
>.|.|TRBV4-2|TRBJ2-1
TGTGCCAGCAGCCCCCGGGAAAACGACAATGAGCAGTTCTTC
CASSPRENDNEQFF
>.|.|TRBV18|TRBJ1-1
TGTGCCAGCTCACCGCAGGGCATGAACACTGAAGCTTTCTTT
CASSPQGMNTEAFF
>.|.|TRBV27|TRBJ1-6
TGTGCCAGCACCCACCTAGGGGAATATAATTCACCCCTCCACTTT
CASTHLGEYNSPLHF
>.|.|TRBV7-2|TRBJ1-5
TGTGCCAGCAGCTTAAGTCCCTTGGGACTGCTGACGCCCCAGCATTTT
CASSLSPLGLLTPQHF
>.|few|TRBV29-1|TRBJ2-3
TGCAGCGTTTACACAGATACGCAGTATTTT
CSVYTDTQYF
>.|.|TRBV7-3|TRBJ1-1
TGTGCCAGCAGCTGGAACCGGGGTGCTGAAGCTTTCTTT
CASSWNRGAEAFF
>.|.|TRBV11-2|TRBJ1-2
TGTGCCAGCAGGCAACAGGCATATGGCTACACCTTC
CASRQQAYGYTF
>TRBD2|.|TRBV19|TRBJ2-5
TGTGCCACCTCGCCCGCGGGACTAGAGCAAGAGACCCAGTACTTC
CATSPAGLEQETQYF
>.|.|TRBV7-2|TRBJ1-3
TGTGCCAGCAGCTTTGGGCTTTTTGGAAACACCATATATTTT
CASSFGLFGNTIYF
>TRBD1|once|TRBV29-1|TRBJ1-2
TGCAGCGTAGAGGGGGCGAAGGGGTATGGCTACACCTTC
CSVEGAKGYGYTF
>.|.|TRBV6-5|TRBJ2-3
TGTGCCAGCAGTTACGGTCAGGGCACAGATACGCAGTATTTT
CASSYGQGTDTQYF
>TRBD2|once|TRBV11-2|TRBJ2-3
TGTGCCAGCAGCTCCTGGCTAGCGGGGTTTGCAGATACGCAGTATTTT
CASSSWLAGFADTQYF
>.|.|TRBV7-2|TRBJ2-3
TGTGCCAGCAGCTTAGTGGGCCCAGATACGCAGTATTTT
CASSLVGPDTQYF
>TRBD1|.|TRBV11-2|TRBJ2-6
TGTGCCAGCAGCGTTCAGGGGGCCGGGGCCAACGTCCTGACTTTC
CASSVQGAGANVLTF
>.|.|TRBV2|TRBJ1-4
TGTGCCAGCAGGAAAGATCCCGGGGAAAAACTGTTTTTT
CASRKDPGEKLFF
>TRBD2|.|TRBV11-2|TRBJ2-3
TGTGCCAGCAGAGGGACTAGCGGAAACCCTAGCACAGATACGCAGTATTTT
CASRGTSGNPSTDTQYF
>.|few|TRBV12-5|TRBJ1-4
TGTGCTAGTGGTTTGGTACTTGGGGGGGACCTGTTTTTT
CASGLVLGGDLFF
>TRBD2|.|TRBV4-3|TRBJ2-3
TGCGCCAGCAGCCAAGATTCAGCGGGGCCAAGCACAGATACGCAGTATTTT
CASSQDSAGPSTDTQYF
>.|.|TRBV4-2|TRBJ2-6
TGTGCCAGCAGCCATTACGGGAGCTCTGGGGCCAACGTCCTGACTTTC
CASSHYGSSGANVLTF
>TRBD1|.|TRBV9|TRBJ1-4
TGTGCCAGCAGCGCGGGACAGGGTAATGAAAAACTGTTTTTT
CASSAGQGNEKLFF
>TRBD1|.|TRBV7-8|TRBJ2-5
TGTGCCAGCAGCTTAGTAGGACAGGGAGAGACCCAGTACTTC
CASSLVGQGETQYF